A selection of T cell receptor beta chains follows, all from one sample in a study of blood T cell repertoires in COVID-19. Assay used: immunoSEQ multiplex PCR; TCRdb lists only in-frame clones, some missing. Among approximately 200,000 clones listed, 94% were seen once. Sequencing was performed on peripheral blood. These TCRs come from a man aged 30 to 39 with COVID-19, enrolled during active disease. The CDR3 runs from the conserved cysteine through the conserved F or W. A D gene is named only where the DNA matches it firmly. Not every row has a clone size; where given, it reads once, few, many or a size class.

v_call	d_call	j_call	clone_size	cdr3_aa	cdr3_nt
TRBV5-1	-	TRBJ2-6	once	CASSVRDWGTSGANVLTF	TGCGCCAGCAGCGTACGGGACTGGGGAACCTCTGGGGCCAACGTCCTGACTTTC
TRBV5-4	TRBD1	TRBJ1-4	-	CASTRDSDNEKLFF	TGTGCCAGCACACGGGACAGCGATAATGAAAAACTGTTTTTT
TRBV30	TRBD1	TRBJ1-5	-	CAWRTGGLNQPQHF	TGTGCCTGGCGGACAGGGGGCCTCAACCAGCCCCAGCATTTT
TRBV5-5	-	TRBJ1-1	-	CASSLQENTEAFF	TGTGCCAGCAGCTTACAAGAGAACACTGAAGCTTTCTTT
TRBV5-4	-	TRBJ2-2	-	CASSLALEAPGELFF	TGTGCCAGCAGCTTGGCCCTAGAAGCCCCCGGGGAGCTGTTTTTT
TRBV7-2	-	TRBJ1-5	-	CASSLAGQHNQPQHF	TGTGCCAGCAGCTTAGCCGGACAGCATAATCAGCCCCAGCATTTT
TRBV5-1	-	TRBJ1-2	-	CASSGTGLQFYGYTF	TGCGCCAGCAGCGGAACAGGGCTTCAATTCTATGGCTACACCTTC
TRBV5-4	-	TRBJ2-2	once	CASTTRDSKNTGELFF	TGTGCCAGCACCACCCGGGACTCGAAGAACACCGGGGAGCTGTTTTTT
TRBV20-1	TRBD2	TRBJ2-1	-	CSASPGLGYNEQFF	TGCAGTGCTAGTCCGGGACTAGGCTACAATGAGCAGTTCTTC
TRBV6-2/TRBV6-3	-	TRBJ1-5	-	CASSLWGGTNSNQPQHF	TGTGCCAGCAGTCTTTGGGGGGGGACCAATAGCAATCAGCCCCAGCATTTT
TRBV5-5	TRBD2	TRBJ2-7	-	CASSSPGLAGYEQYF	TGTGCCAGCAGCTCACCGGGACTAGCGGGCTACGAGCAGTACTTC
TRBV5-4	-	TRBJ2-7	once	CASSLSSAGRYEQYF	TGTGCCAGCAGCTTGTCTTCGGCAGGGCGGTACGAGCAGTACTTC
TRBV19	-	TRBJ1-4	-	CASSLKQAWSEKLFF	TGTGCCAGTAGTCTCAAGCAAGCGTGGTCTGAAAAACTGTTTTTT
TRBV19	-	TRBJ1-2	-	CASGEGVNYGYTF	TGTGCCAGTGGCGAGGGTGTGAATTATGGCTACACCTTC
TRBV7-6	-	TRBJ2-3	once	CASSLGDGRGSDTQYF	TGTGCCAGCAGCTTAGGGGACGGGCGGGGTTCAGATACGCAGTATTTT
TRBV7-3	-	TRBJ2-1	-	CATAGQSYNEQFF	TGTGCCACCGCGGGACAGAGCTACAATGAGCAGTTCTTC
TRBV7-9	-	TRBJ1-1	-	CASKPAGGGYTEAFF	TGTGCCAGCAAACCCGCGGGGGGGGGCTACACTGAAGCTTTCTTT
TRBV19	TRBD1	TRBJ2-7	-	CASSPRQGGYEQYF	TGTGCCAGTAGTCCCCGACAGGGGGGCTACGAGCAGTACTTC
TRBV30	TRBD1	TRBJ2-5	-	CAWSVRAGGSGETQYF	TGTGCCTGGAGTGTAAGGGCAGGGGGTTCCGGAGAGACCCAGTACTTC
TRBV7-9	TRBD1	TRBJ1-1	-	CASRPRQGSNTEAFF	TGTGCCAGCAGACCCCGACAGGGGTCCAACACTGAAGCTTTCTTT
TRBV5-6	-	TRBJ1-1	-	CASSLGQFNLEAFF	TGTGCCAGCAGCTTGGGACAATTTAATCTTGAAGCTTTCTTT
TRBV6-5	-	TRBJ1-3	-	CASTLDWGSGNTIYF	TGTGCCAGCACCCTGGACTGGGGCTCTGGAAACACCATATATTTT
TRBV5-6	-	TRBJ1-2	-	CASSLGSANYGYTF	TGTGCCAGCAGCTTGGGGTCAGCTAACTATGGCTACACCTTC
TRBV3-1/TRBV3-2	-	TRBJ1-4	-	CASSQAGREKLFF	TGTGCCAGCAGCCAGGCAGGGAGGGAAAAACTGTTTTTT
TRBV19	TRBD1	TRBJ2-2	once	CASSGRQGSNTGELFF	TGTGCCAGTAGTGGTAGACAGGGTTCGAACACCGGGGAGCTGTTTTTT
TRBV4-1	-	TRBJ2-1	-	CASSHPSEGDNEQFF	TGCGCCAGCAGCCACCCTAGTGAGGGGGACAATGAGCAGTTCTTC
TRBV9	-	TRBJ1-2	-	CASSALQNYGYTF	TGTGCCAGCAGCGCCCTACAGAACTATGGCTACACCTTC
TRBV30	-	TRBJ1-5	-	CAWSVSGGCNQPQHF	TGTGCCTGGAGTGTGTCGGGGGGTTGCAATCAGCCCCAGCATTTT
TRBV7-9	-	TRBJ1-4	-	CASSGTEFKLFF	TGTGCCAGCAGCGGTACAGAGTTCAAACTGTTTTTT